This TCR beta chain was sequenced for a study of cytomegalovirus exposure and HLA in healthy donors (dated by TCRdb to the late 2010s). About the investigation overall: In an earlier analysis of some 550 of the donors, less than 350 Gb of sequence data and 100 million or so unique TCR beta sequences from 150 million to 200 million T cells were reported. An early release covering some 640 HLA-typed donors comprised approximately 290 gigabases of sequencing data and approximately 85 million unique TCR sequences. The genetic ancestry cluster associated with self-reported Caucasian donors included about 81% of the 398 genotyped donors. The aim of the study was to test whether cataloging public T cell receptors could identify signatures of past pathogen exposure. The study used immunosequencing to profile the T cell repertoires of 670 or so subjects and linked those repertoires to cytomegalovirus serostatus. A separate validation cohort of roughly 110 different subjects was used in addition to the approximately 670-subject first cohort. High-throughput TCR immunosequencing, statistical association of individual TCRs with disease status, and machine learning were combined to predict cytomegalovirus infection status. A later analysis re-examined previously published TCR beta repertoires from roughly 650 donors and added high-resolution HLA genotyping to investigate patterns of TCR occurrence. Rather than drawing on any new phenotypic data, the later analysis identified candidate immune exposures from TCR beta sequences and the way those sequences occurred across donors. An earlier analysis of around 580 of the donors used high-throughput TCR beta sequencing to judge whether each TCR beta V gene segment behaved as functional or pseudogenic. Donor age, sex, ethnicity and CMV serostatus were compiled together with the repertoire data. Genome-wide SNP genotypes for about 60% of the roughly 670 donors were used in a later genetic analysis, which treated that subset as a discovery cohort. Every discovery cohort repertoire had been produced on one sequencing platform. Class I and class II HLA loci were covered by the typing at four-digit resolution. The number of typed donors differed by locus: roughly 620-640 for A, B, C, DRB1 and DQB1; some 500 for DQA1; roughly 600 for DPA1; and 400 to 480 for DPB1. Four or five DR-DQ haplotypes were handled as single units for association and clustering, since linkage in the cohort was strong. On average, about 240,000 unique TCR beta nucleotide sequences were sequenced per donor among a few hundred genotyped donors of the cohort, with around 19% of those sequences being non-productive.

Study-level results and caveats: The sequencing pipeline was judged likely to have produced a cluster of highly shared sequence variants as a technical artifact. For the cohort, immune exposure information was limited to CMV serostatus. A further reported finding was that TCR beta sequences accurately predicted the HLA-A and HLA-B alleles for most subjects in the first cohort. At a false discovery rate of 0.05, a later analysis linked around 17,000 TCR beta sequences to specific HLA alleles. Strong co-occurrence of HLA alleles, especially DR and DQ, made assigning TCR associations to individual alleles difficult. Some IMGT-functional V segments, including TRBV6-2 and TRBV6-3, could not be distinguished by the 87-base-pair reads and were therefore excluded. The authors suggested that the approach could potentially be extended to other disease states and immunological phenotypes. In a later analysis, HLA-associated TCR beta chains showed more clonal expansion and lower generation probabilities than non-associated chains that were equally common. A later genetic analysis associated a missense DCLRE1C variant with V-gene and J-gene trimming of TCR beta chains, and an independent cohort replicated the association. Roughly uniform sequencing depth across donors was assumed in presence/absence analyses, although this assumption may not hold. According to a later analysis, parvovirus B19, influenza, CMV and Epstein-Barr virus appeared linked to several top co-occurrence clusters. In this cohort, only TCR beta chains were sequenced, and detectable features were limited by the absence of alpha or paired-chain data. An earlier analysis of approximately 530 of the donors showed that most TCR beta V segments appeared in productive rearrangements either about 90% or about 30% of the time, which broadly matched IMGT annotations. In a later analysis, TCR association rates were found to vary across HLA loci, with the most associated TCRs seen for DRB1 alleles and the fewest for HLA-C alleles. The study listed 150 to 200 TCR beta chains as associated with cytomegalovirus. The earlier analysis of approximately 560 of the donors excluded roughly 17 rarely observed V segments, including chromosome 9 orphons, because counts were too low. According to a later analysis, most CMV-associated TCR beta chains appeared to be HLA-restricted, and the HLA associations seemed to be driven largely by CMV exposure. A later genetic analysis reported fewer N-insertions in productive TCRs among donors in an Asian-associated ancestry cluster than the roughly 700-donor mean. The classifier was reported to diagnose cytomegalovirus status with high specificity and sensitivity in both the original cohort and the validation cohort. Most TCR sequences were observed very rarely across donors, whereas some public TCRs were present in many individuals. Because HLA typing was missing for some donors at each locus, association tests included only the typed subset. Three of the identified cytomegalovirus-associated TCR beta chains were confirmed in vitro to be specific for cytomegalovirus antigens. Correlated functional status among segregating V segments might be attributable to linkage disequilibrium, but an unknown experimental factor could not be ruled out.

The cohort was made up of around 720 healthy bone marrow donors. At the time of sampling, every cohort member was nominally healthy, though immune exposures that went unrecorded were likely present. The donor tested CMV seronegative, placing the donor among the 350 to 400 seronegative members of the cohort. A peripheral blood sample was provided by each donor, and peripheral blood mononuclear cells were used for TCR beta sequencing. Genomic DNA extraction from the blood cell samples was performed with the Qiagen DNeasy Blood Extraction Kit. Libraries came from the immunoSEQ multiplex PCR assay. For the multiplex PCR, a mixture combining 60 forward primers for TCR Vbeta segments and 13 reverse primers for TCR Jbeta segments was used. Amplification of the CDR3 region of rearranged TCR beta genes was performed with a multiplex PCR assay on genomic DNA. On the Illumina HiSeq System, the amplified TCR beta libraries were sequenced as 87-base-pair reads. On the study's bioinformatics: In a later analysis, tens of millions of unique TCR beta chains were counted across the approximately 670 repertoires, and about 9.9 million of these chains were shared by at least two donors. Raw reads were error-corrected and collapsed into unique sequences by a nearest-neighbor algorithm in which closely related sequences were merged to remove PCR and sequencing errors. Alignment of CDR3 sequences to IMGT reference sequences was used to assign V, D and J gene segments. Each retained sequence needed at least a six-nucleotide match to both a V gene segment and a J gene segment. A rearrangement counted as productive if the CDR3 had no stop codons and remained in frame with V and J, and every other rearrangement counted as non-productive. Following IMGT convention, CDR3 was defined as the stretch from the second conserved V-encoded cysteine to the conserved J-encoded phenylalanine. The earlier analysis of 450 to 750 of the donors excluded any sequence lacking an unambiguous match to a single V gene segment. In an earlier analysis of 450 to 750 of the donors, a V segment was called functional when productive rearrangements were above 56.7%, and segregating when the standard deviation between donors exceeded 5%. To diagnose cytomegalovirus status from the catalog of TCR beta chain sequences, a statistical classification framework was built. In a later analysis, TCR nucleotide sequences were compared against IMGT/GENE-DB human TR gene sequences so that V and J genes could be assigned. Using the TCRdist pipeline, a later analysis assigned CDR3 sequences along with most-parsimonious VDJ recombination scenarios. A later analysis defined each TCR beta chain by its CDR3 amino acid sequence plus V-gene family, and excluded reads lacking a unique V-gene family. In a later analysis, a few hundred highly shared, low-generation-probability nucleotide sequences were removed to address suspected cross-contamination and a sequencing artifact. In a later analysis, a clonal expansion index for each public chain was calculated from normalized within-repertoire ranks of inferred template counts. Generation probabilities in a later analysis came from a VDJ recombination model fitted to out-of-frame rearrangements, and those results were checked against IGoR. A later analysis scored TCR-TCR, TCR-HLA and TCR-CMV co-occurrence with hypergeometric tests, applying a repertoire-size bias correction to TCR pairs. In a later analysis, false discovery rates were estimated by permuting HLA or CMV assignments 20 times. In a later analysis, co-occurring TCRs were grouped with DBSCAN, and TCRdist sequence similarity was added when clustering was performed within HLA-allele-positive subsets. For co-occurrence clustering, repertoires with fewer than 30,000 or more than 120,000 public chains were excluded, along with roughly 5 repertoires with anomalous nucleotide sharing. TCRdb took over this immuneACCESS table, retaining in-frame rearrangements with V and J assigned. Such tables are incomplete; in checked studies, under half of the missing clones stem from an unresolved V gene, and the remainder is unexplained. The V and J calls and clone size are taken from that table; D and trimming were inferred from the DNA. The table for this sample lists approximately 88,000 clones; 70% to 90% of them were counted only once. Together, the top ten hold around 2% of the sample.

The germline V gene provides CDR1 SGHRS and CDR2 YFSETQ. The CDR3 starts with the cysteine, ends with the phenylalanine, and has 16 residues. Left in the record is the CDR3 DNA by itself, 48 bases read in frame from the first base. Relative to germline, V is missing 4 bases and J is missing 2 bases, with 7 bases of the junction outside any gene match. A remark on this clone: Its antigen specificity is not known. Qualities for individual bases were not recorded, and no much larger clone is one base off.

The chain was built from TRBV5-1 and TRBJ2-3; the junction holds 10 bases that match TRBD2. The receptor was derived from a young man in good health and CMV-seronegative. Sequenced sample: PBMCs. CDR3 sequence: CASSQLAGASTDTQYF. The DNA sequence is given as TGCGCCAGCAGCCAGCTAGCGGGAGCTTCCACAGATACGCAGTATTTT.